A selection of T cell receptor beta chains follows, all from one sample in a study of cytomegalovirus exposure and HLA in healthy donors. Clones were sequenced by immunoSEQ multiplex PCR, and TCRdb holds only the in-frame ones, with some missing. The sample includes some 140,000 clones, less than 80% of them seen just once. Sequenced input: PBMCs. These receptors came from a man aged 50 or older in good health and CMV-seropositive. The CDR3 runs from the conserved cysteine through the conserved F or W. The D gene is left open where the match is weak. Some rows have no size entry. The others give once, few or many, or a class for an expanded clone.

D	size	V	J	DNA	CDR3
.	.	TRBV2	TRBJ2-7	TGTGCCAGCAGTGAAATTGACAGGACGTACTTC	CASSEIDRTYF
.	.	TRBV2	TRBJ1-4	TGTGCCAGCAGTAACTTGGGCTTTGGGTTTTTT	CASSNLGFGFF
TRBD1	.	TRBV6-6	TRBJ1-2	TGTGCCAGCAGTGACCGGGACAGGGGGCTCTATGGCTACACCTTC	CASSDRDRGLYGYTF
.	few	TRBV11-3	TRBJ2-1	TGTGCCAGCAGCTTAGGAAGGCGGGGTTACAATGAGCAGTTCTTC	CASSLGRRGYNEQFF
.	few	TRBV7-3	TRBJ2-3	TGTGCCAGCAGCTTAACGAGGGCCGGTGGGGATACGCAGTATTTT	CASSLTRAGGDTQYF
.	few	TRBV5-1	TRBJ1-3	TGCGCCAGCAGCTCAACAGGAACTTCTGGAAACACCATATATTTT	CASSSTGTSGNTIYF
TRBD1	few	TRBV23-1	TRBJ2-2	TGCGCCAGCAGTCACTACAGGGGGCGAGGGAACGGGGAGCTGTTTTTT	CASSHYRGRGNGELFF
TRBD2	.	TRBV2	TRBJ2-3	TGTGCCAGCACCGGTAGCGGGGGACCCCGCTCCCGCGATACGCAGTATTTT	CASTGSGGPRSRDTQYF
TRBD1	once	TRBV5-1	TRBJ2-7	TGCGCCAGCAGCTCGGGACAGGGTGGCTACGAGCAGTACTTC	CASSSGQGGYEQYF
.	once	TRBV11-3	TRBJ2-3	TGTGCCAGCAGCTTAGGAGGGAGTGCCACAGATACGCAGTATTTT	CASSLGGSATDTQYF
TRBD1	.	TRBV7-8	TRBJ2-6	TGTGCCAGCAGCCTCAGGGACAGGGGGCTCTCCGGGGCCAACGTCCTGACTTTC	CASSLRDRGLSGANVLTF
TRBD1	.	TRBV5-1	TRBJ1-2	TGCGCCAGCAGTAAAATTCCACAGGGGAACTATGGCTACACCTTC	CASSKIPQGNYGYTF
TRBD1	.	TRBV11-2	TRBJ1-5	TGTGCCAGCAGCGTGGGGACAGGGGGGAATCAGCCCCAGCATTTT	CASSVGTGGNQPQHF
TRBD1	.	TRBV7-8	TRBJ2-7	TGTGCCAGCAGCTTCGGACAGGGTCTCATCTACGAGCAGTACTTC	CASSFGQGLIYEQYF
.	.	TRBV6-5	TRBJ2-5	TGTGCCAGCAGCACCAGCAGGAATCCCTTCCGGTACTTC	CASSTSRNPFRYF
.	.	TRBV6-4	TRBJ1-5	TGTGCCAGCAGTGACTCATCAAATCAGCCCCAGCATTTT	CASSDSSNQPQHF
.	.	TRBV2	TRBJ2-5	TGTGCCAGCACCAGGTCCCCGGTCGAGACCCAGTACTTC	CASTRSPVETQYF
.	.	TRBV7-2	TRBJ1-5	TGTGCCAGCAGCTTAGTTCCCGATCAGCCCCAGCATTTT	CASSLVPDQPQHF
.	.	TRBV7-8	TRBJ1-5	TGTGCCAGCAGCACCGGCGTAGGGGGTAGCAATCAGCCCCAGCATTTT	CASSTGVGGSNQPQHF
.	.	TRBV9	TRBJ1-2	TGTGCCAGCAGCGCGCGTACAGGGTCTACGTATGGCTACACCTTC	CASSARTGSTYGYTF
TRBD1	.	TRBV19	TRBJ1-1	TGTGCCAGTAGTATAAAGGACAGGGGGCAAGCTTTCTTT	CASSIKDRGQAFF
TRBD1	.	TRBV10-3	TRBJ2-3	TGTGCCATCAGCCAGGGTGACAGGGGGCGTGGAGATACGCAGTATTTT	CAISQGDRGRGDTQYF
.	.	TRBV5-1	TRBJ1-4	TGCGCCAGCAGCTTGGGGCAGGTCGATGAAAAACTGTTTTTT	CASSLGQVDEKLFF
TRBD2	.	TRBV4-3	TRBJ2-1	TGCGCCAGCAGCCAAGGGACTAGCGGGAGATCCTACAATGAGCAGTTCTTC	CASSQGTSGRSYNEQFF
TRBD1	.	TRBV6-5	TRBJ1-5	TGTGCCAGCAGTTGGGACAGGGGAATGAGCAATCAGCCCCAGCATTTT	CASSWDRGMSNQPQHF
TRBD1	.	TRBV27	TRBJ2-7	TGTGCCAGCAGTCCGGACAGGGTCGAGCAGTACTTC	CASSPDRVEQYF
.	.	TRBV6-5	TRBJ1-1	TGTGCCAGCAGTTATCAGGGTATGAACACTGAAGCTTTCTTT	CASSYQGMNTEAFF
TRBD2	few	TRBV6-6	TRBJ2-7	TGTGCCAGCCACGCCGGGACTAGCTCCTACGAGCAGTACTTC	CASHAGTSSYEQYF
.	once	TRBV4-1	TRBJ2-7	TGCGCCAGCAGCCAAGCAAGGTCCGGGACAACTTACGAGCAGTACTTC	CASSQARSGTTYEQYF
.	few	TRBV6-1	TRBJ2-3	TGTGCCAGCACCCTAGCCACAGATACGCAGTATTTT	CASTLATDTQYF
TRBD1	.	TRBV28	TRBJ1-5	TGTGCCAGCAGTTACCGGACAGGTTCGGGATATCAGCCCCAGCATTTT	CASSYRTGSGYQPQHF
.	.	TRBV7-9	TRBJ1-1	TGTGCCAGCAGCCTACAGGGTTCCAACACTGAAGCTTTCTTT	CASSLQGSNTEAFF
TRBD2	.	TRBV2	TRBJ2-1	TGTGCCAGCAGGGGACTAGCCTACAATGAGCAGTTCTTC	CASRGLAYNEQFF
.	once	TRBV7-2	TRBJ2-7	TGTGCCAGCAGCCCCCGGACCCAGGGGATCGGCGAGCAGTACTTC	CASSPRTQGIGEQYF
.	.	TRBV6-1	TRBJ2-1	TGTGCCAGCAGTGCGCCCAGGGGCGTAGGGAATGAGCAGTTCTTC	CASSAPRGVGNEQFF
TRBD1	.	TRBV5-1	TRBJ1-2	TGCGCCAGCAGCTTGACTCCAGGGGGACAGGGAAACTATGGCTACACCTTC	CASSLTPGGQGNYGYTF
TRBD1	.	TRBV29-1	TRBJ1-2	TGCAGCGTTCCACTTAACGGACAGGGTCGGGTTGGCTACACCTTC	CSVPLNGQGRVGYTF
TRBD2	.	TRBV5-1	TRBJ2-1	TGCGCCAGCAGCTTGTATGTAGGACTAGCAACGGGTAATGAGCAGTTCTTC	CASSLYVGLATGNEQFF
.	few	TRBV11-3	TRBJ2-7	TGTGCCAGCAGCTTAGGTTTCGACACCTACGAGCAGTACTTC	CASSLGFDTYEQYF
.	.	TRBV7-2	TRBJ2-2	TGTGCCAGCAGCTTATTTTCCCGGACAGCGAACACCGGGGAGCTGTTTTTT	CASSLFSRTANTGELFF
TRBD1	many	TRBV25-1	TRBJ1-4	TGTGCCAGCAGTGAAGGACAGGGAGCAACTAATGAAAAACTGTTTTTT	CASSEGQGATNEKLFF
.	.	TRBV19	TRBJ2-7	TGTGCCAGTACCCCGGATGGCGGGCTTCGCGAGCAGTACTTC	CASTPDGGLREQYF
TRBD1	.	TRBV27	TRBJ2-7	TGTGCCAGCAGTTTAGAGGAGGACAGGGTCCCGACCTACGAGCAGTACTTC	CASSLEEDRVPTYEQYF
.	.	TRBV6-5	TRBJ1-4	TGTGCCAGCAGGAACGTTGGGAGCTTAAATGAAAAACTGTTTTTT	CASRNVGSLNEKLFF
.	.	TRBV6-1	TRBJ1-1	TGTGCCAGCAGTGAGGGAGGGGGGGCTTTCTTT	CASSEGGGAFF
TRBD2	.	TRBV5-1	TRBJ2-3	TGCGCCAGCAGCTTGTTGACTAGCGGCACAGATACGCAGTATTTT	CASSLLTSGTDTQYF
TRBD2	.	TRBV11-2	TRBJ2-7	TGTGCCAGCAGCCCAGCGGGACCTTCCGAGCAGTACTTC	CASSPAGPSEQYF
.	few	TRBV6-6	TRBJ2-1	TGTGCCAGCAGTTACCTGACAGGTGGAAGTGAGCAGTTCTTC	CASSYLTGGSEQFF
.	.	TRBV4-1	TRBJ2-7	TGCGCCAGCAGCTCCTGGCTGGCGGGCTTAGAGCAGTACTTC	CASSSWLAGLEQYF